These 21 T cell receptor beta chains came from one sample sequenced in a study of OX40 agonist ivuxolimab in advanced cancers. The assay was immunoSEQ multiplex PCR, and TCRdb's table has in-frame clones only and misses some. This sample has 65,000 to 90,000 clones, with roughly 82% found just once. Sample: CD4+ or CD8+ T cells sorted from blood, taken in a trial of the OX40 agonist ivuxolimab. Receptor source: an adult with an advanced solid tumor such as melanoma, head and neck, liver or kidney cancer.

The CDR3 DNA follows: TGTGCCAGCAGTCGGGACAGGAACACCGGGGAGCTGTTTTTT. It yields the protein CASSRDRNTGELFF. The rearrangement links TRBV6-5 to TRBJ2-2; 7 nucleotides line up with TRBD1. CDR3 size: 14 residues. Germline loops: CDR1 MNHEY, CDR2 SVGAGI. V gave up 5 bases and J gave up 1 base; unmatched junction bases: 1.

The rearrangement joins TRBV28 to TRBJ2-5; TRBD1 might be the D (5 bases). Germline CDR1 MDHEN, CDR2 SYDVKM. The CDR3 runs to 12 residues. The germline V and J ends were trimmed by 1 base and 9 bases, with 9 bases remaining between them. CDR3 in amino acids: CASSLLTAPQYF. The CDR3 coding sequence is TGTGCCAGCAGTTTATTGACAGCTCCCCAGTACTTC.

As concerns this clone: The germline gene is not matched at one end of the junction; a read error may be the cause. CDR3 sequence (DNA): TGTGCCAGCAGCCCCCGCGGGGGCTCCCGGGGGCTCTTC. Residues: CASSPRGGSRGLF. V usage is TRBV7-9 and J usage is TRBJ2-1; weak D call: TRBD2 (7 bases). The germline gives CDR1 SEHNR, CDR2 FQNEAQ (reference sequence). CDR3 length: 13 residues.

The CDR3 spells CASSLNRKNTGELFF. The CDR3 DNA is TGTGCCAGCTCATTGAACAGGAAAAACACCGGGGAGCTGTTTTTT. The chain is built from TRBV18 and TRBJ2-2; a weak D match, TRBD1 (5 bases). V lost 5 bases and J lost 2, with 12 bases in between. CDR3 length: 15 amino acids. Germline V gene data show CDR1 as KGHSH and CDR2 as LQKENI.

CDR3 amino acids: CASSLAYQGLAKNIQYF. DNA of the CDR3: TGTGCCAGCAGCTTGGCCTACCAGGGACTAGCCAAAAACATTCAGTACTTC. The rearrangement uses TRBV5-6 and TRBJ2-4; a possible D gene is TRBD2 (6 bases). The V and J ends lost 0 bases and 0 bases respectively, with 13 bases between them. This CDR3 contains 17 residues. Germline V CDR1 and CDR2: SGHDT, YYEEEE. The whole variable domain, remainder taken from reference TRBV5-6 and TRBJ2-4, is DAGVTQSPTHLIKTRGQQVTLRCSPKSGHDTVSWYQQALGQGPQFIFQYYEEEERQRGNFPDRFSGHQFPNYSSELNVNALLLGDSALYLCASSLAYQGLAKNIQYFGAGTRLSVL.

The chain joins TRBV4-1 to TRBJ2-3; 7 bases line up with TRBD2. Germline CDR1 and CDR2: MGHRA and YSYEKL. The ends lost 0 bases at V and 6 bases at J; junction bases unmatched: 6. The CDR3 length is 15 residues. DNA of the CDR3: TGCGCCAGCAGCCAAGAACGCGGGAGAGAGGATACGCAGTATTTT. This codes for CASSQERGREDTQYF.

This rearrangement joins TRBV7-9 to TRBJ1-2; D is ambiguous. CDR3 size: 13 residues. Between the trimmed V and J ends, which lost 3 bases and 0 bases, there was a span of 5 bases. Germline-derived CDR1 and CDR2 are SEHNR and FQNEAQ (reference sequence). The DNA for the CDR3 is TGTGCCAGCAGCTTTGCGGCTAACTATGGCTACACCTTC. Translating it yields CASSFAANYGYTF.

The rearrangement joins TRBV6-5 to TRBJ1-2; TRBD1 is a possible D gene (5 bases). The germline V gene has CDR1 MNHEY and CDR2 SVGAGI. The CDR3 is 15 residues long. The germline V and J ends were trimmed by 2 bases and 2 bases, with 12 bases remaining between them. The CDR3 sequence: CASSYPDGGNYGYTF. CDR3 coding DNA: TGTGCCAGCAGTTACCCAGACGGGGGAAACTATGGCTACACCTTC.

The chain is built from TRBV9 and TRBJ1-4; 7 positions agree with TRBD1. Germline-derived CDR1 and CDR2 are SGDLS and YYNGEE. This CDR3 contains 14 residues. Trimming cost V 3 bases and J 11 bases; bases outside gene matches: 10. In DNA, the CDR3 is TGTGCCAGCAGCGAGGGACAGTCCTTGGGGAAACTGTTTTTT. This gives the protein CASSEGQSLGKLFF.

The chain carries TRBV11-2 and TRBJ2-7; D uncertain. Trimming took 0 bases from V and 5 from J, leaving 11 bases between them. The CDR3 is 14 amino acids. Germline CDR1 SGHAT, CDR2 FQNNGV. The CDR3 coding sequence is TGTGCCAGCAGCTTAGATCCCCAGTCGAACGAGCAGTACTTC. Protein product: CASSLDPQSNEQYF.

The genes are TRBV6-1 and TRBJ1-5; D ambiguous. The germline V gene encodes CDR1 MNHNS and CDR2 SASEGT. V was cut by 3 bases and J by 3 bases, with 6 bases left in between. The CDR3 has 13 amino acids. The chain's CDR3 is CASSEQPNQPQHF. The CDR3 bases are TGTGCCAGCAGTGAGCAGCCCAATCAGCCCCAGCATTTT.

The chain is built from TRBV5-1 and TRBJ2-5; 10 bases agree with TRBD1. The CDR3 has 15 amino acids. V lost 2 bases, J lost 1 base, and 2 bases stayed unmatched. Looked up from germline, CDR1 is SGHRS and CDR2 is YFSETQ. This CDR3 is CASSFGTGAQETQYF. CDR3 nucleotides: TGCGCCAGCAGCTTTGGGACAGGGGCCCAAGAGACCCAGTACTTC.

The chain carries TRBV4-2 and TRBJ2-7; 10 nucleotides match TRBD2. This CDR3 is 16 amino acids long. After removal of 4 bases from V and 2 bases from J, the junction contained 8 bases not matched to a gene. Germline V gene sequence: CDR1 LGHNA, CDR2 YNFKEQ. The CDR3 region has the DNA TGTGCCAGCAGCCGGGACGCCGGGACTAGCGCCTACGAGCAGTACTTC. It translates to CASSRDAGTSAYEQYF.

The chain carries TRBV5-1 and TRBJ2-7; D is unresolved. Germline assignment: CDR1 SGHRS and CDR2 YFSETQ. The CDR3 runs to 14 residues. V was clipped by 4 bases and J by 5 bases, with 16 bases between them. The CDR3 region is CASSMADGSDEQYF. CDR3 nucleotides: TGCGCCAGCAGCATGGCGGATGGTTCCGACGAGCAGTACTTC.

The chain carries TRBV18 and TRBJ1-5; perhaps TRBD1 as D (5 bases). CDR1 and CDR2 (germline): KGHSH, LQKENI. V was cut by 3 bases and J by 5 bases, with 17 bases left in between. The CDR3 runs to 16 residues. The CDR3 sequence is CASSPTTGRGDQPQHF. CDR3 DNA: TGTGCCAGCTCACCCACAACGGGACGGGGCGATCAGCCCCAGCATTTT.

In this sample, this clone turned up once. One junction end disagrees with the germline gene, perhaps due to a read error. The chain uses TRBV7-7 and TRBJ2-7, with a weak D call TRBD1 (5 bases). CDR1 is SSHAT, CDR2 FNYEAQ, per germline (reference sequence). This CDR3 spans 13 amino acids. Written as DNA, the CDR3 is TGTGCTAGCAGCTTTGGGGCGGCCTACGAGCAGTACTTC. Its translation is CASSFGAAYEQYF.

The V call is TRBV7-3, the J call TRBJ2-1; 8 bases are a match to TRBD2. The CDR3 spans 16 residues. Trimming took 1 base from V and 4 from J; bases not matched to a gene: 6. Germline-derived CDR1 and CDR2 are SGHTA and FQGTGA. This CDR3 is CASSLMFTSGYNEQFF. CDR3 nucleotides: TGTGCCAGCAGCTTAATGTTCACTAGCGGATACAATGAGCAGTTCTTC.

The CDR3 spells CASSSPLTGLDYEQYF. The CDR3 DNA follows: TGTGCCAGCAGCTCGCCCCTTACAGGGCTGGACTACGAGCAGTACTTC. This chain joins TRBV7-8 and TRBJ2-7; maybe TRBD1 (6 bases). This CDR3 is built from 16 residues. Trimming left V 4 bases short and J 3 bases short, with 19 bases between. The germline V gene has CDR1 SGHVS and CDR2 FQNEAQ.

V is TRBV19 and J is TRBJ1-2; D perhaps matches TRBD1 (5 bases). Looked up from germline, CDR1 is LNHDA and CDR2 is SQIVND (reference sequence). Trimming took 6 bases from V and 1 from J, leaving 9 bases between them. The CDR3 has 13 residues. For the CDR3, the DNA is TGTGCCAGTAGCCGGGACGTTAACTATGGCTACACCTTC. Its protein is CASSRDVNYGYTF.

This clone was counted a single time. This rearrangement joins TRBV5-1 to TRBJ1-4; a possible D gene is TRBD1 (6 bases). The germline CDR1 and CDR2 sequences are SGHRS and YFSETQ. The length of the CDR3 is 14 residues. With 0 bases removed from V and 6 bases from J, the gap between germline ends came to 9 bases. CDR3 nucleotides: TGCGCCAGCAGCTTGGGGCAGGGGTATGAAAAACTGTTTTTT. Translated, it gives CASSLGQGYEKLFF.

This clone was seen more than once but under ten times. The chain carries TRBV6-5 and TRBJ2-7, with D perhaps matching TRBD2 (6 bases). Between the trimmed V and J ends, which lost 4 bases and 0 bases, there was a span of 13 bases. This CDR3 is built from 15 residues. Germline loops: CDR1 MNHEY, CDR2 SVGAGI. The CDR3 protein is CASSSRDGSSYEQYF. The CDR3 DNA reads TGTGCCAGCAGTTCTCGGGACGGGAGCTCCTACGAGCAGTACTTC.